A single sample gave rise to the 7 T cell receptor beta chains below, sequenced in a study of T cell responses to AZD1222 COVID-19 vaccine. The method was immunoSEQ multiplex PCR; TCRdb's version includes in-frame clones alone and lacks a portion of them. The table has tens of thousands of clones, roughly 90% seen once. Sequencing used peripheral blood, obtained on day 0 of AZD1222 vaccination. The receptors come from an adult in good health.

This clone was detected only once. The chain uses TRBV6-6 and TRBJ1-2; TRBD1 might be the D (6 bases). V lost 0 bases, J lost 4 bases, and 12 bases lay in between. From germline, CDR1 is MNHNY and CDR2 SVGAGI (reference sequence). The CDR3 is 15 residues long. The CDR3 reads CASSYSPGTSYGYTF. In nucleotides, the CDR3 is TGTGCCAGCAGTTACTCACCCGGGACATCCTATGGCTACACCTTC.

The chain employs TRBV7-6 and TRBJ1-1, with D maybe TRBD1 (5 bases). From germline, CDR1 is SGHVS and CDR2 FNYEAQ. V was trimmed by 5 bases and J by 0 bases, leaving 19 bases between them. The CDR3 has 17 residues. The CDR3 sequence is CASSTQDTPLMNTEAFF. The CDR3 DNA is TGTGCCAGCAGCACCCAGGACACCCCACTCATGAACACTGAAGCTTTCTTT.

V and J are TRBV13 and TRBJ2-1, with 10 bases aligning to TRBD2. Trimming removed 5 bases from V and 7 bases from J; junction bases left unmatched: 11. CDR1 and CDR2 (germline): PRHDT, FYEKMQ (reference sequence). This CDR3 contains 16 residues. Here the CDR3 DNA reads TGTGCCAGCAGCACCTTAGCGGGGGGCCTTGGGAATGAGCAGTTCTTC. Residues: CASSTLAGGLGNEQFF. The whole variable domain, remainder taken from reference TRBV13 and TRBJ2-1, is AAGVIQSPRHLIKEKRETATLKCYPIPRHDTVYWYQQGPGQDPQFLISFYEKMQSDKGSIPDRFSAQQFSDYHSELNMSSLELGDSALYFCASSTLAGGLGNEQFFGPGTRLTVL.

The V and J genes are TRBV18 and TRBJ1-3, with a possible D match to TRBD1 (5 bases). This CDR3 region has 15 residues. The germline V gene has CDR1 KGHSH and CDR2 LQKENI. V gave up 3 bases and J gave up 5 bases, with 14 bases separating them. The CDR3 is CASSPDAGARNTIYF. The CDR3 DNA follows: TGTGCCAGCTCACCGGACGCCGGGGCGAGAAACACCATATATTTT.

As DNA, the CDR3 is TGTGCCAGCAGCTTAGAGGGACAGTCCTACGAGCAGTACTTC. It is translated as CASSLEGQSYEQYF. J is TRBJ2-7 and V is TRBV7-8, with 7 positions matching TRBD1. With 1 base clipped from V and 1 base from J, the junction kept 1 base outside the gene matches. CDR1 is SGHVS, CDR2 FQNEAQ, per germline. The CDR3 is 14 amino acids.

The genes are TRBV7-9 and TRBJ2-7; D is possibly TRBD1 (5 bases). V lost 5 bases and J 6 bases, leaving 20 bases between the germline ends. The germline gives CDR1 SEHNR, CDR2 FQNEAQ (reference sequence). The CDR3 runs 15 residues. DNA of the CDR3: TGTGCCAGCAGCCCTAGACAGAACCTTTGGGTCGAGCAGTACTTC. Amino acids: CASSPRQNLWVEQYF. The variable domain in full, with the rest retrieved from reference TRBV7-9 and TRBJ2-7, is DTGVSQNPRHKITKRGQNVTFRCDPISEHNRLYWYRQTLGQGPEFLTYFQNEAQLEKSRLLSDRFSAERPKGSFSTLEIQRTEQGDSAMYLCASSPRQNLWVEQYFGPGTRLTVT.

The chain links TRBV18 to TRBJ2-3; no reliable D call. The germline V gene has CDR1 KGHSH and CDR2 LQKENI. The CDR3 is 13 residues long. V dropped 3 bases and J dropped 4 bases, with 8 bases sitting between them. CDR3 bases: TGTGCCAGCTCACCCGGGTTGGCAGATACGCAGTATTTT. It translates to CASSPGLADTQYF.